This T cell receptor beta chain stems from a study of T cell responses to AZD1222 COVID-19 vaccine. About the study: Second-dose recipients at about 4 or about 12 weeks were treated as one pooled group. Regarding the study as a whole: Across the whole spike, CD4 TCRs peaked at regions 160-218 and 743-854. Most donors were white British, females outnumbered males, and clonal diversity was possibly underestimated. Repertoires were obtained solely post-peak T cell response.

Clones were read by immunoSEQ multiplex PCR, and TCRdb kept only the in-frame ones, dropping some. The table has more than 110,000 clones, around nine tenths seen once; the top ten hold 4.7%. In the case of this clone: Its specificity is not known.

The clonotype comes from an adult in good health. This specimen was peripheral blood, taken on day 0 of AZD1222 vaccination.

The CDR3 sequence: CASSLAVQVNEQFF. The CDR3 DNA is TGCGCCAGCAGCTTGGCCGTTCAGGTGAATGAGCAGTTCTTC. The rearrangement links TRBV5-1 to TRBJ2-1; D is uncertain. The CDR3 consists of 14 residues. Between the trimmed V and J ends, which lost 0 bases and 7 bases, there was a span of 11 bases. Germline values: CDR1 SGHRS, CDR2 YFSETQ.